Presented here are 11 T cell receptor beta chains from one specimen sequenced in a study of yellow fever vaccine responses in identical twins (dated by TCRdb to the late 2010s). The library was prepared using RT-PCR. The sequencing machine was an Illumina HiSeq 2500. In TCRdb, the public reads were trimmed at Q25 with fastp and aligned with MiXCR, with productive beta chains retained. Every CDR3 protein is listed once, alongside the most common genes and DNA of its rows. The sample table holds under 1,500 distinct CDR3 sequences, of which roughly 84% were seen once. About a quarter of the sample comes from the top ten. The sequences come from T cells from blood (PBMCs), unsorted or a sorted subset (not recorded which), collected before or after yellow fever vaccination (not recorded which). Every receptor here comes from a female donor who received the yellow fever vaccine.

The chain links TRBV4-3 to TRBJ2-7; TRBD2 aligns across 15 bases. Per germline, CDR1 LGHNA and CDR2 YSLEER. The V segment lost 0 bases and the J segment 1 base; nucleotides outside the gene matches: 4. The CDR3 spans 18 residues. In nucleotides, the CDR3 is TGCGCCAGCAGCCAAGATCAAGGACTAGCGGGGGGGTCCTACGAGCAGTACTTC. Residues: CASSQDQGLAGGSYEQYF.

This chain joins TRBV7-3 and TRBJ2-1; D call uncertain. The germline V gene encodes CDR1 SGHTA and CDR2 FQGTGA. V was pared by 1 base and J by 5 bases, with 6 bases between. This CDR3 contains 13 residues. CDR3 coding DNA: TGTGCCAGCAGCTTAATGGCCCACAATGAGCAGTTCTTC. This sequence encodes CASSLMAHNEQFF.

The chain recombines TRBV6-1 with TRBJ2-7; no clear D. The germline V and J ends were trimmed by 5 bases and 0 bases, with 17 bases remaining between them. Germline CDR1 and CDR2: MNHNS and SASEGT. This CDR3 is built from 16 residues. The CDR3 DNA is TGTGCCAGCAGTCCTCCCGCCGGGCGGAGCTCCTACGAGCAGTACGTC. Its protein is CASSPPAGRSSYEQYV.

This chain uses TRBV11-2 with TRBJ2-5; D may correspond to TRBD1 or TRBD2 (5 bases each). CDR3 length equals 17 residues. The germline V and J ends were trimmed by 1 base and 2 bases, with 17 bases remaining between them. Germline V lookup: CDR1 SGHAT, CDR2 FQNNGV. CDR3 nucleotides: TGTGCCAGCAGCTTAGGGGGGAAGGGCCGTAGGCAAGAGACCCAGTACTTC. This codes for CASSLGGKGRRQETQYF.

CDR3 DNA sequence: TGTGCCAGCAGTTACTCGATGGGGACAGGGTTTCCAGATACGCAGTATTTT. It yields the protein CASSYSMGTGFPDTQYF. V usage is TRBV6-5 and J usage is TRBJ2-3; TRBD1 aligns across 9 bases. V dropped 0 bases and J dropped 4; count of bases not matched to a gene: 8. There are 17 residues in the CDR3. Per the germline V gene, CDR1 is MNHEY and CDR2 is SVGAGI.

By share, this clonotype counts as hyperexpanded. The J gene is TRBJ1-2, the V gene TRBV6-5; 7 bases align to TRBD1. The CDR3 is made up of 16 amino acids. The ends lost 0 bases at V and 3 bases at J; junction bases unmatched: 7. Germline assignment: CDR1 MNHEY and CDR2 SVGAGI. DNA for the CDR3: TGTGCCAGCAGTTACTCAACCTCGGGACAGTACTATGGCTACACCTTC. This gives the protein CASSYSTSGQYYGYTF.

The chain combines TRBV25-1 with TRBJ1-4, with no clear D. Germline CDR1 reads MGHDK; CDR2 reads SYGVNS. The CDR3 runs 12 residues. V was trimmed by 8 bases and J by 0 bases, leaving 4 bases between them. The CDR3 DNA is TGTGCCAGCGGTGCAACTAATGAAAAACTGTTTTTT. Amino acid sequence: CASGATNEKLFF.

The chain has TRBV11-1 and TRBJ2-3; 10 bases map to TRBD2. CDR3 size: 18 residues. The J segment lost 5 bases and the V segment lost 6 bases, leaving 17 bases of the junction unmatched. From germline, CDR1 is SGHAT and CDR2 FQDESV (reference sequence). The CDR3 reads CASRPPLSGGHPVDTQYF. The CDR3 DNA follows: TGTGCCAGCAGACCTCCCCTTAGCGGGGGGCATCCCGTAGATACGCAGTATTTT. Filled out from reference TRBV11-1 and TRBJ2-3, the complete variable domain reads EAEVAQSPRYKITEKSQAVAFWCDPISGHATLYWYRQILGQGPELLVQFQDESVVDDSQLPKDRFSAERLKGVDSTLKIQPAELGDSAMYLCASRPPLSGGHPVDTQYFGPGTRLTVL.

This chain joins TRBV6-2 or TRBV6-3 and TRBJ1-1; a possible D gene is TRBD1 (5 bases). CDR3 length: 17 amino acids. V shed 6 bases and J shed 1 base, with 21 bases lying between them. Per germline, CDR1 MNHEY and CDR2 SVGEGT. CDR3 nucleotide sequence: TGTGCCAGCAGCCACATCCGACAGTTAGGGCGGAACACTGAAGCTTTCTTT. Translation: CASSHIRQLGRNTEAFF.

CDR3 coding DNA: TGCGCCAGCAGCCCTTCAGGGCACCTCTCTGGAAACACCATATATTTT. Encoded protein: CASSPSGHLSGNTIYF. The chain recombines TRBV4-1 with TRBJ1-3, with D possibly being TRBD1 (5 bases). Per the germline V gene, CDR1 is MGHRA and CDR2 is YSYEKL. The CDR3 covers 16 residues. V was cut by 4 bases and J by 0 bases, with 13 bases left in between.

The chain recombines TRBV4-1 with TRBJ1-1; the D is unclear. Germline loops: CDR1 MGHRA, CDR2 YSYEKL. The V end was cut by 4 bases, the J end by 3 bases, with 15 bases between. CDR3 length equals 15 residues. DNA of the CDR3: TGCGCCAGCAGCCGAGGGCCGTCCGGGGACACTGAAGCTTTCTTT. Translated, it gives CASSRGPSGDTEAFF.